The present entry profiles one T cell receptor (beta chain) with its context. The data derive from a study of cytomegalovirus exposure and HLA in healthy donors. Amplification used 60 Vbeta primers and 13 Jbeta primers. Measured with immunoSEQ multiplex PCR; TCRdb has only the in-frame clones, and not every one. The sample shows 200,000 to 250,000 clones, less than 80% of them seen only once. The origin of this receptor is a girl under 10 years old in good health and CMV-seronegative. The sequenced sample consisted of PBMCs.

The CDR3 DNA follows: TGCGCCAGCAGCTTTAGTGGGGGACTAGCAAACGAGCAGTACTTC. It specifies CASSFSGGLANEQYF. The gene calls are TRBV5-1 and TRBJ2-7, with 9 bases aligning to TRBD2. CDR1 and CDR2 (germline): SGHRS, YFSETQ. Trimming took 2 bases from V and 5 from J; bases not matched to a gene: 8. The CDR3 loop spans 15 amino acids.